This paragraph reports one T cell receptor beta chain. This clonotype was seen only a few times. No antigen is known for it. Base qualities are not provided; no much larger clone lies one nucleotide away. The sample belongs to a study of T cells after yellow fever vaccination (dated by TCRdb to the late 2010s). With respect to the entire study: The SMART-Seq v4 Ultra Low Input RNA kit was used to prepare libraries from fractions with low cell numbers. To follow T-cell clones before and after primary and booster YFV17D yellow fever vaccination, bulk TCR alpha and beta repertoires were sequenced over time. Blood samples were taken at several timepoints before and after primary and secondary immunization, and bulk PBMC replicates and cell subsets were isolated. Two healthy male donors made up the cohort, one aged 18 to 29 years and the other aged 30 to 40 years.

Synthesis of TCR cDNA relied on 5'RACE template switching, a step that introduced a universal primer site along with unique molecular identifiers. Priming of cDNA synthesis was performed from both the TCR alpha and TCR beta constant segments. Library amplification involved two PCR steps, and the second step added sample barcodes and sequencing adapters. Sequencing of the libraries was done on either Illumina HiSeq 2500 (2x100 bp) or NovaSeq (2x150 bp). Per the original workflow: Demultiplexing of reads and collapsing into UMI consensus sequences were performed with MIGEC, and V(D)J alignment was carried out with MiXCR. Using edgeR on replicate PBMC samples, clonotypes were called vaccine-responding if FDR was below 0.01 and the log2 fold change was above 5 up to day 15. Bulk clonotypes were assigned CD4 or CD8 identity according to which sequenced CD4 or CD8 repertoire held them at higher abundance. Using fastp at Q25 and MiXCR, TCRdb reprocessed the public reads and kept productive beta chains. A single entry per CDR3 protein holds the most common genes and DNA from its merged rows. The V and J calls here are based on TCRdb, not the publication. This sample is represented by hundreds of thousands of distinct CDR3 sequences; roughly 14% of them were singletons. Around 15% of the sample is in the top ten clones.

Per the publication, the treatment or condition label means: live attenuated yellow fever vaccine strain. At every blood-draw timepoint, two biological replicates of bulk PBMCs were collected. PBMCs were isolated from peripheral blood using a standard Ficoll-Paque protocol. RNA was extracted with TriZol from bulk PBMCs, CD4 and CD8 fractions, and dextramer-positive and dextramer-negative fractions. Its CDR3 holds 13 amino acids, cysteine through phenylalanine. Only the CDR3 DNA stays, 39 bases, in frame from base 1. CDR1 is given as SGHNT and CDR2 as YYREEE, both from the germline V gene (reference sequence). V lost 4 bases and J lost 3 bases; the stretch between them is 7 bases long. Study-wide conclusions, independent of this receptor: After the booster, most of the clones that had expanded following primary vaccination were detected again (around 95% of CD4 and roughly 90% of CD8), which suggests that memory was broadly maintained. The secondary T-cell response was found to be weaker but faster than the primary response, with a peak reached on day 5 rather than on day 15. A small share of clonotypes occurred in both CD4 and CD8 compartments, likely arising from convergent recombination. The study included only a couple of donors, which limits how far the findings can be generalized. FACS-sorted repertoires could contain abundant contaminating clonotypes from the bulk population, so computational filtering was required.

The receptor chain draws on TRBV5-4 and TRBJ1-4; the D gene cannot be resolved reliably. The TCR was taken from a man between 25 and 39 years old who received the YFV17D yellow fever vaccine. The starting material was PBMCs, obtained on the day of the yellow fever booster vaccination. CDR3 loop: CASSPTSNEKLFF. The base sequence is TGTGCCAGCAGCCCCACCTCTAATGAAAAACTGTTTTTT.